These 11 T cell receptor beta chains originate from one sample sequenced in a study of blood T cell repertoires in COVID-19. TCRdb keeps only in-frame clones here, not all; method: immunoSEQ multiplex PCR. The sample has about 190,000 clones, approximately 81% seen once. Sequencing was performed on peripheral blood. Every receptor here comes from a human donor in a cohort sampled during active COVID-19.

This clone was observed once. The chain employs TRBV28 and TRBJ1-5, with 7 bases that match TRBD1. The V and J ends lost 5 bases and 4 bases, in that order; junction bases with no gene match: 2. The CDR3 sequence is 13 residues long. From germline, CDR1 is MDHEN and CDR2 SYDVKM. The CDR3 here is CASSRDSNQPQHF. The CDR3, as DNA: TGTGCCAGCAGTCGGGACAGTAATCAGCCCCAGCATTTT. Full variable domain (outside the CDR3, taken from reference TRBV28 and TRBJ1-5): DVKVTQSSRYLVKRTGEKVFLECVQDMDHENMFWYRQDPGLGLRLIYFSYDVKMKEKGDIPEGYSVSREKKERFSLILESASTNQTSMYLCASSRDSNQPQHFGDGTRLSIL.

The genes are TRBV5-1 and TRBJ2-3; 10 positions match TRBD1. The germline V gene has CDR1 SGHRS and CDR2 YFSETQ. The CDR3 spans 18 residues. V was pared by 2 bases and J by 3 bases, with 12 bases of the junction left unmatched. The DNA for the CDR3 is TGCGCCAGCAGCTTCTATTTAGGACAGGGGGGAAGGACAGATACGCAGTATTTT. It is translated as CASSFYLGQGGRTDTQYF.

The V gene is TRBV5-1, the J gene TRBJ2-7; possible D gene TRBD2, 6 bases. Per germline, CDR1 SGHRS and CDR2 YFSETQ. The CDR3 is made up of 15 amino acids. Trimming took 0 bases from V and 4 from J, leaving 14 bases between them. CDR3 amino acids: CASSLGAGTSYEQYF. Written as DNA, the CDR3 is TGCGCCAGCAGCTTGGGGGCGGGAACCTCTTACGAGCAGTACTTC.

This clone turned up a few times. The gene calls are TRBV5-1 and TRBJ1-1, with 8 bases matching TRBD1. The CDR3 has 16 amino acids. Germline CDR1 SGHRS, CDR2 YFSETQ. V was clipped by 0 bases and J by 0 bases; unmatched bases: 4. CDR3: CASSLGQGYMNTEAFF. The CDR3 bases are TGCGCCAGCAGCTTGGGACAGGGGTATATGAACACTGAAGCTTTCTTT.

A note on this clone: Additional DNA sequences in this sample encode the identical CDR3. This rearrangement joins TRBV2 to TRBJ1-5; D perhaps matches TRBD1 (6 bases). Trimming removed 6 bases at V and 5 bases at J, with 11 bases between. Germline lookup yields CDR1 SNHLY and CDR2 FYNNEI. The length of the CDR3 is 13 residues. CDR3 coding DNA: TGTGCCAGCAGCCTTGGGGGCGATCAGCCCCAGCATTTT. Residues: CASSLGGDQPQHF.

The rearrangement links TRBV6-1 to TRBJ1-3, with D possibly matching TRBD1 (6 bases). In germline, CDR1 is MNHNS, CDR2 SASEGT. The CDR3 extends over 14 amino acids. Trimming stripped 1 base from V and 8 bases from J, with 12 bases between. The CDR3 bases are TGTGCCAGCAGTGAAGTAGGGACATCGGACACCATATATTTT. It codes for CASSEVGTSDTIYF.

This clone occurred a few times. The rearrangement joins TRBV5-6 to TRBJ1-2, with D perhaps matching TRBD1 (5 bases). In germline, CDR1 is SGHDT, CDR2 YYEEEE. Between the trimmed V and J ends, which lost 4 bases and 4 bases, there was a span of 14 bases. There are 14 residues in the CDR3. The CDR3 reads CASSVKTASYGYTF. The DNA for the CDR3 is TGTGCCAGCAGCGTAAAGACAGCCTCCTATGGCTACACCTTC.

Only a few counts were recorded for this clone. The V gene is TRBV28, the J gene TRBJ2-7; D may be TRBD1 (5 bases). V lost 2 bases, J lost 1 base, and 12 bases lay in between. Germline CDR1 reads MDHEN; CDR2 reads SYDVKM. This CDR3 has 15 amino acids. The CDR3 coding sequence is TGTGCCAGCAGTTTAGACAGATTCACGTCCTACGAGCAGTACTTC. Translated, it gives CASSLDRFTSYEQYF.

The chain couples TRBV28 to TRBJ2-7, with a tentative D call TRBD2 (5 bases). The CDR3 length is 14 residues. Germline V gives CDR1 MDHEN, CDR2 SYDVKM. V was shortened by 6 bases and J by 0 bases, with 12 bases between the two germline ends. This chain's CDR3 is CASSPLRGSYEQYF. CDR3 DNA sequence: TGTGCCAGCAGCCCCCTCCGGGGCTCCTACGAGCAGTACTTC.

This clone showed up just a few times. This rearrangement joins TRBV2 to TRBJ1-2; D gene unclear. The CDR3 runs to 11 residues. Germline-derived CDR1 and CDR2 are SNHLY and FYNNEI. Deletions cut 6 bases from V and 8 bases from J, with 10 bases between. The DNA of the CDR3 is TGTGCCAGCAGCCTGACATACGGCTACACCTTC. Its translation: CASSLTYGYTF. Full variable domain (remainder filled in from reference TRBV2 and TRBJ1-2): EPEVTQTPSHQVTQMGQEVILRCVPISNHLYFYWYRQILGQKVEFLVSFYNNEISEKSEIFDDQFSVERPDGSNFTLKIRSTKLEDSAMYFCASSLTYGYTFGSGTRLTVV.

The gene calls are TRBV19 and TRBJ2-2, with D possibly being TRBD1 (6 bases). V was shortened by 0 bases and J by 6 bases, with 17 bases between the two germline ends. In germline, CDR1 is LNHDA, CDR2 SQIVND (reference sequence). This CDR3 is built from 17 residues. The CDR3 DNA follows: TGTGCCAGTAGTATAGATTGGGGGACAACGGACCCCGGGGAGCTGTTTTTT. This codes for CASSIDWGTTDPGELFF. The variable domain in full, with the rest retrieved from reference TRBV19 and TRBJ2-2, is DGGITQSPKYLFRKEGQNVTLSCEQNLNHDAMYWYRQDPGQGLRLIYYSQIVNDFQKGDIAEGYSVSREKKESFPLTVTSAQKNPTAFYLCASSIDWGTTDPGELFFGEGSRLTVL.